This entry lists 23 T cell receptor beta chains sequenced from one sample in a study of blood T cell repertoires in COVID-19. The data were produced by immunoSEQ multiplex PCR, yet TCRdb's version contains in-frame clones alone and is incomplete. The sample lists over 100,000 clones; about 70% were seen once. The sample was peripheral blood. These receptors were obtained from a woman aged 70-85 years with acute or convalescent COVID-19.

This clone has a single count. The same CDR3 is also encoded by other DNA sequences in this sample. The chain carries TRBV5-1 and TRBJ1-5, with 7 bases that match TRBD1. The V segment lost 0 bases and the J segment 6 bases; nucleotides outside the gene matches: 3. The CDR3 runs to 14 residues. Germline V lookup: CDR1 SGHRS, CDR2 YFSETQ. The CDR3 reads CASSLGQGGQPQHF. The CDR3 coding sequence is TGCGCCAGCAGCTTGGGACAGGGCGGTCAGCCCCAGCATTTT. The full variable domain, in which reference TRBV5-1 and TRBJ1-5 provide the parts outside the CDR3, is KAGVTQTPRYLIKTRGQQVTLSCSPISGHRSVSWYQQTPGQGLQFLFEYFSETQRNKGNFPGRFSGRQFSNSRSEMNVSTLELGDSALYLCASSLGQGGQPQHFGDGTRLSIL.

The sample holds one count of this clone. The final CDR3 position lacks the conserved phenylalanine or tryptophan, pointing to a likely read error. This sequence joins TRBV24-1 and TRBJ1-2; a possible D gene is TRBD1 (5 bases). Per the germline V gene, CDR1 is KGHDR and CDR2 is SFDVKD. Trimming removed 4 bases from V and 8 bases from J, with 25 bases in between. The length of the CDR3 is 17 residues. The chain's CDR3 is CATSDPKRDAGSRGYTL. The CDR3 coding sequence is TGTGCCACCAGTGACCCAAAGCGGGACGCCGGATCCAGGGGCTACACCCTC.

The chain carries TRBV4-1 and TRBJ2-4, with TRBD2 identical over 12 bases. The CDR3 sequence is 18 residues long. The germline V gene encodes CDR1 MGHRA and CDR2 YSYEKL. The V gene end was trimmed by 0 bases and the J gene end by 12 bases; junction bases not matched to a gene: 15. Written as DNA, the CDR3 is TGCGCCAGCAGCCAAGACCCTGGACTAGCGGGACTGGGTGATTCTCAGTACTTC. Its protein product is CASSQDPGLAGLGDSQYF.

This clone was observed a handful of times. The genes are TRBV5-1 and TRBJ1-1, with 7 bases fitting TRBD1. This CDR3 has 13 residues. V was clipped by 5 bases and J by 6 bases; unmatched bases: 7. Germline V gene lookup returns CDR1 SGHRS and CDR2 YFSETQ. The CDR3 sequence is CASRQDREAEAFF. CDR3 coding DNA: TGCGCCAGCAGGCAAGACAGGGAGGCTGAAGCTTTCTTT.

This clone has a handful of counts. This chain connects TRBV14 to TRBJ2-7; D unresolved. Germline V gene data show CDR1 as SGHDN and CDR2 as FVKESK. CDR3 length equals 14 residues. V was pared by 4 bases and J by 3 bases, with 13 bases between. The CDR3 loop reads CASSPQALNYEQYF. DNA of the CDR3: TGTGCCAGCAGCCCCCAGGCCCTGAACTACGAGCAGTACTTC.

This CDR3 is CASRTRGQGVETQYF. CDR3 in DNA: TGTGCCAGCAGGACGAGGGGACAGGGGGTGGAGACCCAGTACTTC. The V call is TRBV21-1, the J call TRBJ2-5; no check of the table's D call, TRBD1, against the DNA was made. TRBV21-1 is assigned pseudogene status. There are 15 residues in the CDR3.

This clone appeared a few times. The chain combines TRBV20-1 with TRBJ2-5; D is uncertain. This CDR3 has 11 amino acids. CDR1 and CDR2 from the germline V gene are DFQATT and SNEGSKA (reference sequence). Trimming shortened V by 3 bases and J by 4 bases, and 6 bases separated the two germline ends. CDR3 bases: TGCAGTGCTAGTAAACTAGAGACCCAGTACTTC. The encoded protein is CSASKLETQYF.

The V gene is TRBV3-1 (or the pseudogene TRBV3-2), the J gene TRBJ2-1; 8 bases fit TRBD1. With 6 bases clipped from V and 7 bases from J, the junction kept 14 bases outside the gene matches. The CDR3 length is 16 residues. Germline V gives CDR1 LGHDT, CDR2 YNNKEL (reference sequence). CDR3 loop: CASRQTRTGTENEQFF. The CDR3 nucleotides read TGTGCCAGCAGGCAAACTCGGACAGGGACGGAAAATGAGCAGTTCTTC.

This clone was observed a handful of times. The CDR3 coding sequence is TGTGCCAGCAGCGAAACCCAGGCCTATAGCACAGATACGCAGTATTTT. Protein sequence: CASSETQAYSTDTQYF. The chain employs TRBV2 and TRBJ2-3; D ambiguous. Germline CDR1 is SNHLY and CDR2 is FYNNEI. V shed 6 bases and J shed 0 bases, with 16 bases lying between them. The CDR3 runs to 16 residues. Drawing the rest from reference TRBV2 and TRBJ2-3, the complete variable domain is EPEVTQTPSHQVTQMGQEVILRCVPISNHLYFYWYRQILGQKVEFLVSFYNNEISEKSEIFDDQFSVERPDGSNFTLKIRSTKLEDSAMYFCASSETQAYSTDTQYFGPGTRLTVL.

The rearrangement links TRBV25-1 to TRBJ2-7, with D possibly TRBD1 on 5 matching bases. The CDR3 consists of 13 residues. CDR1 and CDR2 (germline): MGHDK, SYGVNS. With 5 bases removed from V and 2 bases from J, the gap between germline ends came to 10 bases. The CDR3 DNA is TGTGCCAGCAGTTACAGGTTCGCCTACGAGCAGTACTTC. Residues: CASSYRFAYEQYF.

The V and J genes are TRBV3-1 (or the pseudogene TRBV3-2) and TRBJ2-3, with 8 nucleotides matching TRBD2. Trimming cost V 1 base and J 3 bases; bases outside gene matches: 6. Germline V gives CDR1 LGHDT, CDR2 YNNKEL (reference sequence). CDR3 length: 16 residues. CDR3 nucleotides: TGTGCCAGCAGCCAAGGTCCGGGAGGGGGGACAGATACGCAGTATTTT. Protein: CASSQGPGGGTDTQYF.

The rearrangement uses TRBV24-1 and TRBJ1-2; 9 nucleotides agree with TRBD1. V lost 4 bases, J lost 8 bases, and 7 bases stayed unmatched. In germline, CDR1 is KGHDR, CDR2 SFDVKD. This CDR3 is 14 amino acids long. The chain's CDR3 is CATSDRTGERGYTF. CDR3 nucleotides: TGTGCCACCAGTGACAGGACAGGGGAAAGGGGCTACACCTTC.

The chain uses TRBV6-5 and TRBJ2-5; D gene ambiguous. Germline CDR1 and CDR2: MNHEY and SVGAGI. With 8 bases removed from V and 0 bases from J, the gap between germline ends came to 10 bases. The CDR3 sequence is 13 residues long. CDR3 residues: CASVLQYQETQYF. The CDR3, as DNA: TGTGCCAGCGTCCTACAGTACCAAGAGACCCAGTACTTC.

The chain employs TRBV15 and TRBJ1-1, with TRBD1 identical over 7 bases. Germline assignment: CDR1 LNHNV and CDR2 YYDKDF (reference sequence). There are 16 residues in the CDR3. The junction had 11 bases not matched to a gene; V was cut back by 0 bases and J by 7 bases. CDR3 in amino acids: CATSRDPGGTGVEAFF. The CDR3 region has the DNA TGTGCCACCAGCAGAGATCCAGGAGGTACAGGGGTTGAAGCTTTCTTT.

This clone was detected only a few times. The chain has TRBV28 and TRBJ1-2; possibly TRBD1 for D (5 bases). Trimming cost V 7 bases and J 3 bases, with 18 bases left between them. The germline V gene has CDR1 MDHEN and CDR2 SYDVKM. The CDR3 length is 15 residues. The CDR3: CASTLSGGWDYGYTF. CDR3 bases: TGTGCCAGCACCCTTAGTGGGGGGTGGGACTATGGCTACACCTTC.

The genes are TRBV15 and TRBJ2-5; TRBD1 matches at 9 bases. Per germline, CDR1 LNHNV and CDR2 YYDKDF (reference sequence). V lost 1 base and J lost 1; bases outside the gene matches: 10. The CDR3 sequence is 18 residues long. CDR3 in DNA: TGTGCCACCAGCAGAGTTCCGGGACAGGGTTTTAGCCAAGAGACCCAGTACTTC. Amino acid sequence: CATSRVPGQGFSQETQYF.

The genes are TRBV10-3 and TRBJ2-5; tentatively, D is TRBD1 (6 bases). There are 15 residues in the CDR3. Germline V lookup: CDR1 ENHRY, CDR2 SYGVKD. Trimming removed 5 bases from V and 0 bases from J, with 13 bases in between. The CDR3 loop reads CAISRNRDHQETQYF. CDR3 DNA: TGTGCCATCAGTAGGAACAGGGACCACCAAGAGACCCAGTACTTC.

V and J are TRBV4-1 and TRBJ2-2; D is undetermined. Per germline, CDR1 MGHRA and CDR2 YSYEKL. The CDR3 sequence is 12 residues long. V dropped 4 bases and J dropped 6 bases, with 6 bases sitting between them. CDR3 DNA sequence: TGCGCCAGCAGCCCTCGGGCCGGGGAGCTGTTTTTT. As protein: CASSPRAGELFF.

This clone came up once. The chain is built from TRBV2 and TRBJ1-5, with D uncertain. Deletions cut 4 bases from V and 0 bases from J, with 10 bases between. The CDR3 extends over 15 amino acids. CDR1 is SNHLY and CDR2 is FYNNEI in the germline V gene. The CDR3 loop reads CASSGRSYSNQPQHF. Here the CDR3 DNA reads TGTGCCAGCAGTGGTAGAAGTTATAGCAATCAGCCCCAGCATTTT.

V and J are TRBV7-2 and TRBJ2-1, with no clear D. This CDR3 has 13 amino acids. Germline loops: CDR1 SGHTA, CDR2 FQGNSA. V gave up 5 bases and J gave up 2 bases, with 7 bases separating them. The CDR3 region is CASSPQTYNEQFF. CDR3 coding DNA: TGTGCCAGCAGCCCCCAAACCTACAATGAGCAGTTCTTC.

This clone was seen more than once but under ten times. The chain employs TRBV25-1 and TRBJ1-2; D call uncertain. CDR3 length: 12 residues. Germline CDR1 is MGHDK and CDR2 is SYGVNS. Deletions cut 5 bases from V and 6 bases from J, with 10 bases between. The CDR3, as DNA: TGTGCCAGCAGTTGGTCAGGCCATGGCTACACCTTC. It is translated as CASSWSGHGYTF.

This clone was observed at least ten times. This chain connects TRBV2 to TRBJ2-5, with D perhaps TRBD1 (5 bases). The length of the CDR3 is 13 residues. The V gene's germline CDR1 is SNHLY and CDR2 FYNNEI. The V end was cut by 7 bases, the J end by 5 bases, with 14 bases between. Here the CDR3 DNA reads TGTGCCAGCAAGGTCTCAGGGTACGAGACCCAGTACTTC. Translated: CASKVSGYETQYF.

In this sample, this clone turned up a few times. J is TRBJ1-4 and V is TRBV18; no definite D call. Germline lookup yields CDR1 KGHSH and CDR2 LQKENI. V lost 3 bases, J lost 7 bases, and 12 bases lay in between. This CDR3 spans 14 amino acids. The CDR3 spells CASSPKRGSEKLFF. Written as DNA, the CDR3 is TGTGCCAGCTCACCTAAACGGGGTAGTGAAAAACTGTTTTTT.